Sequencing of this T cell receptor (beta chain) was carried out in a study of blood T cell repertoires in COVID-19. Study-wide background: The United States, Italy and Spain provided the acute and convalescent COVID-19 samples. T cells, B-cell-depleted T cells, or PBMCs provided the cDNA or gDNA that served as material.

This clone showed up just once. Per the authors' pipeline: Reference gene primer amplification gave nucleated cell count estimates. Generated by immunoSEQ multiplex PCR, the TCRdb table keeps only in-frame clones and is missing some. From that table come the V and J calls and clone size; the DNA was used to work out D and trimming. In the table there are 200,000 to 250,000 clones, under 85% of which are singletons. Followed over time, Seattle patients had been enrolled while infection was active. CDR3 size: 15 residues. The V gene's germline CDR1 is SGHTA and CDR2 FQGNSA. J was trimmed by 6 bases and V by 4 bases; bases with no gene match: 10.

This receptor was identified in a woman older than 75 with COVID-19, enrolled during active disease. What was sequenced was peripheral blood. The chain combines TRBV7-2 with TRBJ2-7; 9 bases align to TRBD1. The CDR3: CASSSWAAQGAEQYF. The CDR3 DNA reads TGTGCCAGCAGCTCCTGGGCGGCACAGGGGGCCGAGCAGTACTTC. Full variable domain (outside the CDR3, taken from reference TRBV7-2 and TRBJ2-7): GAGVSQSPSNKVTEKGKDVELRCDPISGHTALYWYRQSLGQGLEFLIYFQGNSAPDKSGLPSDRFSAERTGGSVSTLTIQRTQQEDSAVYLCASSSWAAQGAEQYFGPGTRLTVT.